The 10 T cell receptor beta chains listed next were all sequenced from one sample in a study of CD4 T cells in relation to SARS-CoV-2 and coronaviruses. Sequencing used immunoSEQ multiplex PCR; TCRdb keeps in-frame clones, though not all of them. This sample carries 20,000 to 25,000 clones, 74% of them seen once, and the ten largest clones take roughly an eighth. Before the COVID-19 pandemic, during about 2011-2019, CD4+ T cells were taken from unexposed donors. The cells were cultured for about ten days before CD4+ T cells were isolated. These TCRs' antigens remain unknown. Sequencing was carried out using CD4+ T cells from PBMCs, cultured in vitro. The receptors shown here come from a human donor in good health.

The V gene is TRBV18, the J gene TRBJ2-5; no clear D. The CDR3 is made up of 15 amino acids. Germline CDR1 reads KGHSH; CDR2 reads LQKENI. Trimming took 0 bases from V and 4 from J, leaving 12 bases between them. CDR3 in DNA: TGTGCCAGCTCACCACCGACTTCTATCGGAGAGACCCAGTACTTC. Protein product: CASSPPTSIGETQYF.

The chain uses TRBV3-1 (or the pseudogene TRBV3-2) and TRBJ2-1; TRBD2 matches 11 bases. The germline gives CDR1 LGHDT, CDR2 YNNKEL (reference sequence). The length of the CDR3 is 20 residues. Germline trimming cut 1 base from V and 5 bases from J; bases unmatched to any gene: 16. The CDR3 region has the DNA TGTGCCAGCAGCCAAGCCCCTATAGCGGGAGGGCCCTTAGCCGACAATGAGCAGTTCTTC. It specifies CASSQAPIAGGPLADNEQFF.

This chain connects TRBV7-2 to TRBJ1-2, with D unresolved. The germline V gene encodes CDR1 SGHTA and CDR2 FQGNSA. V shed 3 bases and J shed 2 bases, with 10 bases lying between them. The CDR3 extends over 14 amino acids. CDR3 DNA sequence: TGTGCCAGCAGCTTCAAGATCCGAAACTATGGCTACACCTTC. Translated: CASSFKIRNYGYTF.

V usage is TRBV28 and J usage is TRBJ1-2; tentative D call: TRBD1 (5 bases). The CDR3 has 16 residues. Germline V gives CDR1 MDHEN, CDR2 SYDVKM. Deletions cut 5 bases from V and 6 bases from J, with 22 bases between. CDR3 protein: CASSAHSAGRNNGYTF. The CDR3 nucleotides read TGTGCCAGCAGTGCACACTCCGCGGGACGGAATAATGGCTACACCTTC.

The chain uses TRBV7-8 and TRBJ2-4; D tentatively reads TRBD1 or TRBD2 (5 bases each). This CDR3 has 16 residues. Germline values: CDR1 SGHVS, CDR2 FQNEAQ. V gave up 0 bases and J gave up 3 bases, with 12 bases separating them. CDR3 in amino acids: CASSLAGVGDKNIQYF. In DNA form, the CDR3 reads TGTGCCAGCAGCTTAGCAGGGGTGGGGGACAAAAACATTCAGTACTTC.

V usage is TRBV7-2 and J usage is TRBJ1-4; D ambiguous. In germline, CDR1 is SGHTA, CDR2 FQGNSA. CDR3 length: 13 amino acids. V lost 1 base and J 8 bases, leaving 8 bases between the germline ends. CDR3 nucleotides: TGTGCCAGCAGCTTAGAGGTTCGGGAAAAACTGTTTTTT. This translates into CASSLEVREKLFF.

The rearrangement uses TRBV9 and TRBJ2-3; tentatively, D is TRBD2 (6 bases). The CDR3 runs to 15 residues. The germline V gene encodes CDR1 SGDLS and CDR2 YYNGEE. With 0 bases removed from V and 0 bases from J, the gap between germline ends came to 8 bases. The CDR3 sequence: CASSVGAGSTDTQYF. CDR3 in DNA: TGTGCCAGCAGCGTAGGGGCGGGAAGCACAGATACGCAGTATTTT.

The chain combines TRBV11-2 with TRBJ1-2; D ambiguous. V lost 5 bases and J lost 9, with 19 bases in between. The CDR3 consists of 14 residues. Germline V gene lookup returns CDR1 SGHAT and CDR2 FQNNGV. In DNA form, the CDR3 reads TGTGCCAGCAGCCCTACCGCGGGAGGGTTTAGCTACACCTTC. Protein sequence: CASSPTAGGFSYTF.

The CDR3 loop is CASSARQGASPGELFF. In DNA, the CDR3 is TGTGCCAGCAGCGCCCGACAGGGGGCGAGTCCCGGGGAGCTGTTTTTT. The rearrangement joins TRBV11-3 to TRBJ2-2; 10 bases fit TRBD1. The CDR3 is 16 residues long. Germline V gene lookup returns CDR1 SGHNT and CDR2 YENEEA. J was trimmed by 6 bases and V by 5 bases; bases with no gene match: 9.

Turning to this clone: The junction does not match germline at one end; this may be a read error. The rearrangement joins TRBV2 to TRBJ1-2; D unresolved. The CDR3 extends over 10 amino acids. Germline CDR1 SNHLY, CDR2 FYNNEI. CDR3 sequence: CASSEEVCTF. The CDR3 region has the DNA TGTGCCAGCAGCGAAGAAGTGTGCACCTTC. The full variable domain, rest sourced from reference TRBV2 and TRBJ1-2, is EPEVTQTPSHQVTQMGQEVILRCVPISNHLYFYWYRQILGQKVEFLVSFYNNEISEKSEIFDDQFSVERPDGSNFTLKIRSTKLEDSAMYFCASSEEVCTFGSGTRLTVV.